A selection of T cell receptor beta chains follows, all from one sample in a study of CD8 T cells in ankylosing spondylitis. MiXCR, applied by TCRdb to the 5' RACE reads, yields one record per CDR3 protein. The repertoire holds over 400,000 distinct CDR3 sequences, with roughly 27% as singletons. Material: blood, either unsorted or a sorted T cell fraction (not recorded which). These receptors originate from a male donor with ankylosing spondylitis. The CDR3 runs from the conserved cysteine through the conserved F or W. A D gene is named only where the DNA matches it firmly. Clone size appears in some rows only: once, few, many, or a class for an expanded clone.

>many|TRBJ1-1|NA|TRBV3-1
CASSREGGAFF
TGTGCCAGCAGCCGCGAGGGGGGAGCTTTCTTT
>NA|TRBJ2-3|NA|TRBV20-1
CSASSSDWRSSTDTQYF
TGCAGTGCTAGCTCTTCGGACTGGAGATCTAGCACAGATACGCAGTATTTT
>NA|TRBJ1-2|NA|TRBV11-2
CASSLDIPSYGYTF
TGTGCCAGCAGCTTAGATATACCCTCCTATGGCTACACCTTC
>NA|TRBJ2-1|NA|TRBV5-1
CASSLDAAVDEQFF
TGCGCCAGCAGCTTGGATGCGGCTGTCGATGAGCAGTTCTTC
>NA|TRBJ1-2|NA|TRBV28
CASRPTGTGQYGYTF
TGTGCCAGCAGACCGACCGGCACAGGGCAGTATGGCTACACCTTC
>few|TRBJ2-4|NA|TRBV7-8
CASSFLGLKNIQYF
TGTGCCAGCAGCTTTTTGGGACTCAAAAACATTCAGTACTTC
>NA|TRBJ2-1|NA|TRBV18
CASSPDPHYNEQFF
TGTGCCAGCTCACCAGATCCCCACTACAATGAGCAGTTCTTC
>few|TRBJ1-2|NA|TRBV20-1
CSARDGANYGYTF
TGCAGTGCTAGGGACGGTGCTAACTATGGCTACACCTTC
>many|TRBJ2-5|NA|TRBV3-1
CASSQDGWGETQYF
TGTGCCAGCAGCCAAGATGGTTGGGGAGAGACCCAGTACTTC
>many|TRBJ2-7|TRBD2|TRBV20-1
CSAILTSDEQYF
TGCAGTGCTATTCTGACTAGCGACGAGCAGTACTTC
>few|TRBJ2-3|NA|TRBV6-4
CASSDSSTGFTDTQYF
TGTGCCAGCAGTGACTCGAGTACAGGGTTTACAGATACGCAGTATTTT
>few|TRBJ2-1|NA|TRBV12-3/TRBV12-4
CAPITKQFF
TGCGCTCCTATAACAAAGCAGTTCTTC
>many|TRBJ1-1|NA|TRBV7-9
CASSLGTVNTEAFF
TGTGCCAGCAGCTTAGGGACAGTGAACACTGAAGCTTTCTTT
>few|TRBJ2-3|TRBD1|TRBV3-1
CASSHRDRRTDTQYF
TGTGCCAGCAGCCACCGGGACAGGCGCACAGATACGCAGTATTTT
>many|TRBJ2-3|NA|TRBV20-1
CSAEPGPIDTQYF
TGCAGTGCAGAACCCGGGCCTATAGATACGCAGTATTTT
>NA|TRBJ1-2|NA|TRBV11-3
CASSLDRSNYGYTF
TGTGCCAGCAGCTTAGACAGATCTAACTATGGCTACACCTTC
>NA|TRBJ1-5|TRBD1|TRBV20-1
CSARWDRGLGNQPQHF
TGCAGTGCTAGATGGGACAGGGGATTAGGGAATCAGCCCCAGCATTTT